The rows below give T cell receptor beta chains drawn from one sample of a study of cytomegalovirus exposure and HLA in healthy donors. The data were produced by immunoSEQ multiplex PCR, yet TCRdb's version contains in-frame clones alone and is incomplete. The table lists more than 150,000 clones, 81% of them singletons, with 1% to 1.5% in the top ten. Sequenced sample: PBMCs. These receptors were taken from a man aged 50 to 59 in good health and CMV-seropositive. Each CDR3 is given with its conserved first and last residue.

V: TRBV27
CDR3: CASRPTGGNEQFF

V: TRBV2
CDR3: CASGQGAGMLDF

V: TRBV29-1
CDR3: CSVATSGSRAGELFF

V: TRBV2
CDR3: CASSEQGYGYTF

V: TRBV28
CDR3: CASSLRQGGEQYF

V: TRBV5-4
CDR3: CASSSGLAGFQETQYF

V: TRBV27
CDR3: CASRTSGRRDTQYF

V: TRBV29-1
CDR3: CSVSIGHLNTEAFF

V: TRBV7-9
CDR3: CSSSSGQGTNYGYTF

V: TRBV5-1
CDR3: CASSLEPAGGSGYEQYF

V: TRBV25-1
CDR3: CASSEGIHSTDTQYF

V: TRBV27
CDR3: CASSLAGYSSPLHF

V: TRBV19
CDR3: CASTAYQGSLEKLFF

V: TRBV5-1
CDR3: CASSFLAGESDTQYF

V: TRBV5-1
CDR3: CASSLVPGGISGNTIYF

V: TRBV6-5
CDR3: CASSARDRNYGYTF

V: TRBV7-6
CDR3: CASSLTGTSAPTSYNEQFF

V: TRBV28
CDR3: CASSPRDRVGYTF

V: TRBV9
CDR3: CASSSRDNLNTEAFF

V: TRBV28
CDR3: CASSRIQGSSNQPQHF

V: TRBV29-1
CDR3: CSVVAGVSDTQYF

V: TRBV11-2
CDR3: CASSPPGNQPQHF

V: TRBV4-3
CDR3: CASSQDLNRVNTEAFF